The subject of this entry is one TCR beta chain. This entry comes from a study of T cell responses to AZD1222 COVID-19 vaccine. The CDR3 covers 17 residues. The germline V gene has CDR1 SGHRS and CDR2 YFSETQ. V was cut by 4 bases and J by 1 base, with 15 bases left in between. The protocol was immunoSEQ multiplex PCR, while the TCRdb copy is restricted to in-frame clones and leaves out a portion. The sample lists 100,000 to 150,000 clones; more than 85% were seen once. The starting material was peripheral blood, obtained on day 0 of MenACWY control vaccination. The rearrangement links TRBV5-1 to TRBJ1-6, with a tentative D call TRBD1 (5 bases). This TCR came from an adult in good health. The CDR3 protein is CASSPSGRDSYNSPLHF. The CDR3 DNA sequence: TGCGCCAGCAGCCCCTCCGGCAGGGATTCCTATAATTCACCCCTCCACTTT.